The source of this T cell receptor beta chain is a study of cytomegalovirus exposure and HLA in healthy donors. Study in general: Findings of an earlier analysis included some 120 million unique TCR beta sequences from 180 million or so T cells. Study observations and caveats: A few V segments could not be told apart, such as TRBV6-2 and TRBV6-3, and were left out. In terms of immune exposure information, only CMV serostatus was available. The likely origin of a cluster of highly shared sequence variants was a sequencing artifact.

V was clipped by 1 base and J by 1 base, with 2 bases between them. Looked up from germline, CDR1 is MDHEN and CDR2 is SYDVKM. The CDR3 is 13 amino acids. With 60 Vbeta and 13 Jbeta primers, the PCR was carried out. Generated by immunoSEQ multiplex PCR, the TCRdb table keeps only in-frame clones and is missing some. The sample lists over 150,000 clones; approximately 80% were seen once. Remarks on this clone: The antigen remains unidentified.

The sequence was collected from a man aged 25 to 45 in good health and CMV-seronegative. The V call is TRBV28, the J call TRBJ2-1; D is unclear. The specimen was PBMCs. In nucleotides, the CDR3 is TGTGCCAGCAGTTTATCGTCCTACAATGAGCAGTTCTTC. Encoded protein: CASSLSSYNEQFF.